Following are 27 T cell receptor beta chains from one sample sequenced in a study of early T cells in non-severe SARS-CoV-2 infection (dated by TCRdb to about 2021). Library preparation employed 5' RACE. Instrument used: NextSeq 500. In TCRdb, the public reads were trimmed at Q25 with fastp and aligned with MiXCR, with productive beta chains retained. Every entry covers one CDR3 protein and lists the most common genes and DNA from its rows. In this sample the table shows tens of thousands of distinct CDR3 sequences, around an eighth of which occur a single time. The ten largest account for around 3% of the sample. Sequenced sample: whole blood. All receptors come from an adult who was a healthcare worker with PCR-confirmed SARS-CoV-2 infection or an uninfected control (not recorded which).

The J gene is TRBJ1-1, the V gene TRBV2, with D unclear. Between the trimmed V and J ends, which lost 6 bases and 0 bases, there was a span of 8 bases. This CDR3 has 13 residues. In germline, CDR1 is SNHLY, CDR2 FYNNEI. CDR3 in DNA: TGTGCCAGCAGCGCGGCCATGAACACTGAAGCTTTCTTT. Translating gives CASSAAMNTEAFF.

This clonotype came up a few times. The rearrangement uses TRBV11-3 and TRBJ2-7; D is ambiguous. The length of the CDR3 is 14 residues. Per the germline V gene, CDR1 is SGHNT and CDR2 is YENEEA. V lost 1 base to trimming and J lost 5 bases, with 12 bases between them. For the CDR3, the DNA is TGTGCCAGCAGCTTAGGCAGAGGTCGCGACGAGCAGTACTTC. It codes for CASSLGRGRDEQYF. Filled out from reference TRBV11-3 and TRBJ2-7, the complete variable domain reads EAGVVQSPRYKIIEKKQPVAFWCNPISGHNTLYWYLQNLGQGPELLIRYENEEAVDDSQLPKDRFSAERLKGVDSTLKIQPAELGDSAVYLCASSLGRGRDEQYFGPGTRLTVT.

V gene TRBV5-4 combines with J gene TRBJ1-6; D is unresolved. Germline V gives CDR1 SGHNT, CDR2 YYREEE (reference sequence). Trimming stripped 3 bases from V and 9 bases from J, with 7 bases between. The CDR3 has 12 residues. The DNA for the CDR3 is TGTGCCAGCAGCTCTACGGGTTCACCCCTCCACTTT. It yields the protein CASSSTGSPLHF.

Turning to this clonotype: One junction end does not reproduce the germline sequence, and a read error may be involved. This sequence joins TRBV11-2 and TRBJ2-5; 7 positions agree with TRBD2. CDR1 and CDR2 from the germline V gene are SGHAT and FQNNGV. This CDR3 is 13 amino acids long. The CDR3 DNA sequence: TGTGCCTGCAGCCCTCTGGGAGGGGAGACCCAGTACTTC. Translation: CACSPLGGETQYF.

This clonotype occurred a few times. CDR3 bases: TGTGCCAGCAGATTTGGGACGGTCCAAGAGACCCAGTACTTC. Translated: CASRFGTVQETQYF. This chain connects TRBV6-1 to TRBJ2-5; D is perhaps TRBD1 or TRBD2 (5 bases each). Germline lookup yields CDR1 MNHNS and CDR2 SASEGT. The CDR3 contains 14 residues. The germline V and J ends were trimmed by 6 bases and 1 base, with 12 bases remaining between them.

CDR3 residues: CASSGQETQYF. DNA of the CDR3: TGTGCCAGCAGCGGACAAGAGACCCAGTACTTC. V and J are TRBV9 and TRBJ2-5; D unclear. The CDR3 covers 11 residues. V lost 3 bases to trimming and J lost 2 bases, with 2 bases between them. Germline lookup yields CDR1 SGDLS and CDR2 YYNGEE. The variable domain in full, completed from reference TRBV9 and TRBJ2-5, reads DSGVTQTPKHLITATGQRVTLRCSPRSGDLSVYWYQQSLDQGLQFLIQYYNGEERAKGNILERFSAQQFPDLHSELNLSSLELGDSALYFCASSGQETQYFGPGTRLLVL.

This clonotype was observed at least ten times. This chain connects TRBV4-1 to TRBJ2-1; 7 bases line up with TRBD2. The CDR3 contains 14 residues. Trimming removed 6 bases from V and 2 bases from J; junction bases left unmatched: 4. Looked up from germline, CDR1 is MGHRA and CDR2 is YSYEKL. This chain's CDR3 is CASRGSGTYNEQFF. The DNA of the CDR3 is TGCGCCAGCAGAGGCAGCGGGACCTACAATGAGCAGTTCTTC.

The J gene is TRBJ2-1, the V gene TRBV10-3; TRBD1 is a possible D gene (6 bases). Germline CDR1 reads ENHRY; CDR2 reads SYGVKD. Between the trimmed V and J ends, which lost 3 bases and 16 bases, there was a span of 19 bases. The CDR3 spans 13 residues. CDR3 sequence: CAISDYTGSGIFF. CDR3 in DNA: TGTGCCATCAGTGACTATACAGGGTCTGGGATCTTCTTC.

The V gene is TRBV6-5, the J gene TRBJ2-2; tentative D call: TRBD1 (6 bases). The V gene's germline CDR1 is MNHEY and CDR2 SVGAGI. Trimming removed 2 bases from V and 5 bases from J, with 12 bases in between. This CDR3 has 15 amino acids. The CDR3 bases are TGTGCCAGCAGTTACCCCGGGACATCTACCGGGGAGCTGTTTTTT. Translation: CASSYPGTSTGELFF.

A note on this clonotype: At one end the junction does not follow the germline gene, possibly because of a read error. This chain uses TRBV4-1 with TRBJ2-1; D remains ambiguous. Germline V gene data show CDR1 as MGHRA and CDR2 as YSYEKL. CDR3 length: 14 residues. The CDR3 spells CASTQRPSYNEQFF. CDR3 sequence (DNA): TGCGCCAGCACCCAACGGCCGTCCTACAATGAGCAGTTCTTC.

The chain joins TRBV6-5 to TRBJ2-7; D is possibly TRBD2 (6 bases). With 6 bases removed from V and 3 bases from J, the gap between germline ends came to 18 bases. The CDR3 contains 15 residues. CDR1 and CDR2 from the germline V gene are MNHEY and SVGAGI. CDR3 sequence: CASSTKARGGYEQYF. CDR3 in DNA: TGTGCCAGCAGCACCAAGGCGAGGGGAGGCTACGAGCAGTACTTC.

Ten or more counts support this clonotype. V and J are TRBV12-3 or TRBV12-4 and TRBJ2-5; 13 bases fit TRBD2. The CDR3 consists of 18 residues. J lost 5 bases, V lost 5 bases, and 14 bases had no gene match. The CDR3 DNA reads TGTGCCAGCAGTCCGACTAGCGGGGGGCCCATTGCTGGGGAGACCCAGTACTTC. This sequence encodes CASSPTSGGPIAGETQYF.

The chain has TRBV19 and TRBJ2-1; 11 nucleotides align to TRBD1. The CDR3 runs 14 residues. Unmatched junction bases numbered 0, after V lost 6 bases and J lost 2 bases. Germline values: CDR1 LNHDA, CDR2 SQIVND (reference sequence). The CDR3 is CASRGQGAYNEQFF. The DNA of the CDR3 is TGTGCCAGTAGGGGACAGGGGGCCTACAATGAGCAGTTCTTC.

This clonotype was observed many times. The chain joins TRBV5-1 to TRBJ2-3, with a weak D call TRBD1 (6 bases). This CDR3 comprises 15 residues. Germline V CDR1 and CDR2: SGHRS, YFSETQ. Trimming stripped 4 bases from V and 3 bases from J, with 15 bases between. CDR3 protein: CASSPYRVPTDTQYF. CDR3 DNA sequence: TGCGCCAGCAGCCCATACAGGGTCCCTACAGATACGCAGTATTTT.

This clonotype has more than one count but fewer than ten. The rearrangement links TRBV20-1 to TRBJ2-1; 11 nucleotides agree with TRBD2. The V and J ends lost 6 bases and 1 base, in that order; junction bases with no gene match: 8. Germline CDR1 and CDR2: DFQATT and SNEGSKA (reference sequence). This CDR3 has 16 amino acids. CDR3 sequence: CSALSGGAQSYNEQFF. In DNA form, the CDR3 reads TGCAGTGCCCTTAGCGGGGGGGCTCAATCCTACAATGAGCAGTTCTTC.

To note about this clonotype: A much larger clone lies a single base off, so this may be a read error. The chain carries TRBV7-6 and TRBJ2-5; D perhaps matches TRBD1 (5 bases). The CDR3 has 16 amino acids. Looked up from germline, CDR1 is SGHVS and CDR2 is FNYEAQ. The DNA of the CDR3 is TGTGTCAGCAGCCTGGAGACAGCGATACTTCAAGAGACCCAGTACTTC. It specifies CVSSLETAILQETQYF.

This clonotype was counted many times. The chain employs TRBV7-2 and TRBJ2-3; TRBD2 agrees at 11 bases. J was trimmed by 6 bases and V by 1 base; bases with no gene match: 6. The CDR3 totals 16 residues. Per germline, CDR1 SGHTA and CDR2 FQGNSA. Here the CDR3 reads CASSLGGLAVQDTQYF. CDR3 coding DNA: TGTGCCAGCAGCTTAGGGGGACTAGCGGTGCAGGATACGCAGTATTTT.

J is TRBJ1-1 and V is TRBV30; D might be TRBD1 (6 bases). Germline values: CDR1 GTSNPN, CDR2 SVGIG (reference sequence). The V end lost 0 bases, the J end lost 3 bases, and 14 bases lay between the germline ends. The CDR3 length is 15 residues. CDR3 amino acids: CAWSVHGTHHTEAFF. Here the CDR3 DNA reads TGTGCCTGGAGTGTACATGGGACACACCACACTGAAGCTTTCTTT.

The J gene is TRBJ1-6, the V gene TRBV5-1, with D possibly being TRBD1 (6 bases). V was cut by 0 bases and J by 10 bases, with 8 bases left in between. The CDR3 extends over 13 amino acids. Germline V gives CDR1 SGHRS, CDR2 YFSETQ. CDR3 bases: TGCGCCAGCAGCTTGGTTGGGGGCTCACCCCTCCACTTT. Its translation: CASSLVGGSPLHF.

This clonotype was counted a few times. The DNA for the CDR3 is TGTGCCAGCAGCTTAGCCCTCGTAGGCACTGAAGCTTTCTTT. Residues: CASSLALVGTEAFF. The chain links TRBV11-2 to TRBJ1-1; the D is unclear. The CDR3 covers 14 residues. CDR1 SGHAT and CDR2 FQNNGV come from the germline V gene. Trimming pared 1 base from V and 4 bases from J, leaving 10 bases between.

In this sample, this clonotype turned up many times. The chain is built from TRBV5-1 and TRBJ2-3; TRBD2 matches 9 bases. The CDR3 extends over 14 amino acids. Germline assignment: CDR1 SGHRS and CDR2 YFSETQ. After removal of 3 bases from V and 7 bases from J, the junction contained 6 bases not matched to a gene. The chain's CDR3 is CASSSASGEYTQYF. The CDR3 nucleotides read TGCGCCAGCAGCTCCGCTAGCGGGGAGTATACGCAGTATTTT. Looking up the rest from reference TRBV5-1 and TRBJ2-3 gives the full variable domain: KAGVTQTPRYLIKTRGQQVTLSCSPISGHRSVSWYQQTPGQGLQFLFEYFSETQRNKGNFPGRFSGRQFSNSRSEMNVSTLELGDSALYLCASSSASGEYTQYFGPGTRLTVL.

This clonotype was seen at least ten times. The chain links TRBV24-1 to TRBJ2-7, with D possibly called TRBD1 or TRBD2 (6 bases each). The CDR3 covers 14 residues. Germline CDR1 KGHDR, CDR2 SFDVKD. The V gene lost 4 bases and the J gene lost 6 bases, with 15 bases spanning the gap. The CDR3 region is CATSESRGGGEQYF. Written as DNA, the CDR3 is TGTGCCACCAGTGAGAGCAGAGGGGGAGGCGAGCAGTACTTC.

This rearrangement joins TRBV5-1 to TRBJ2-3; D may be TRBD1 (6 bases). Trimming shortened V by 5 bases and J by 9 bases, and 13 bases separated the two germline ends. CDR1 and CDR2 from the germline V gene are SGHRS and YFSETQ. CDR3 length equals 12 residues. The CDR3 protein is CASRGGAETQYF. The CDR3 bases are TGCGCCAGCAGAGGGGGTGCGGAAACGCAGTATTTT.

This clonotype has more than one count but fewer than ten. The chain links TRBV27 to TRBJ2-3, with D perhaps matching TRBD1 (8 bases). The CDR3 runs to 16 residues. CDR1 MNHEY and CDR2 SMNVEV come from the germline V gene (reference sequence). The V end lost 6 bases, the J end lost 10 bases, and 26 bases lay between the germline ends. The CDR3 DNA sequence: TGTGCCAGCAGGGGAGGGACAGGTCGAAAAGGGGGGGCGCAGTATTTT. It encodes CASRGGTGRKGGAQYF.

This chain joins TRBV18 and TRBJ1-1; TRBD1 agrees at 7 bases. Unmatched junction bases numbered 8, after V lost 2 bases and J lost 5 bases. The CDR3 has 15 residues. Germline V lookup: CDR1 KGHSH, CDR2 LQKENI. The CDR3 nucleotides read TGTGCCAGCTCACCAACCCGACAGGGACCAACTGAAGCTTTCTTT. This encodes CASSPTRQGPTEAFF. The variable domain in full, completed from reference TRBV18 and TRBJ1-1, reads NAGVMQNPRHLVRRRGQEARLRCSPMKGHSHVYWYRQLPEEGLKFMVYLQKENIIDESGMPKERFSAEFPKEGPSILRIQQVVRGDSAAYFCASSPTRQGPTEAFFGQGTRLTVV.

This clonotype has at least ten counts. J is TRBJ1-1 and V is TRBV4-1; D gene ambiguous. Per the germline V gene, CDR1 is MGHRA and CDR2 is YSYEKL. Trimming removed 1 base from V and 1 base from J, with 7 bases in between. CDR3 size: 14 residues. The CDR3 nucleotides read TGCGCCAGCAGCCAAGTGACGTCGAACACTGAAGCTTTCTTT. It translates to CASSQVTSNTEAFF.

This clonotype was counted only a few times. The rearrangement joins TRBV19 to TRBJ1-2; D possibly corresponds to TRBD1 (6 bases). The CDR3 covers 15 residues. CDR1 and CDR2 from the germline V gene are LNHDA and SQIVND (reference sequence). V was pared by 3 bases and J by 6 bases, with 17 bases between. Written as DNA, the CDR3 is TGTGCCAGTAGTATTGGTCTAGGGACATTCCATGGCTACACCTTC. Amino acids: CASSIGLGTFHGYTF. The whole variable domain, filled in from reference TRBV19 and TRBJ1-2, reads DGGITQSPKYLFRKEGQNVTLSCEQNLNHDAMYWYRQDPGQGLRLIYYSQIVNDFQKGDIAEGYSVSREKKESFPLTVTSAQKNPTAFYLCASSIGLGTFHGYTFGSGTRLTVV.